This entry lists 9 T cell receptor beta chains sequenced from one sample in a study of PD-L1 blockade in urothelial cancer. Produced via immunoSEQ multiplex PCR; TCRdb's table is partial and in-frame only. The data contain under 100,000 clones, almost 90% of them seen just once; the ten biggest clones take up roughly 1.6%. Time point reported: pretreatment peripheral blood. The sample was PBMCs, taken around atezolizumab (anti-PD-L1) treatment. Receptor source: a man in his fifties or sixties with urothelial cancer.

DNA for the CDR3: TGTGCCAGTAGTCCCTCGAACACTGAAGCTTTCTTT. It yields the protein CASSPSNTEAFF. This chain links TRBV19 with TRBJ1-1; D unclear. Germline values: CDR1 LNHDA, CDR2 SQIVND (reference sequence). Trimming stripped 5 bases from V and 1 base from J, with 5 bases between. The CDR3 loop spans 12 amino acids.

This sequence joins TRBV5-1 and TRBJ2-2, with 7 bases matching TRBD1. Per germline, CDR1 SGHRS and CDR2 YFSETQ. This CDR3 has 15 residues. Trimming at V came to 6 bases and at J to 4 bases, leaving 9 bases not matched to a gene. The CDR3 DNA reads TGCGCCAGCACCCGGACAGGTGGCCCCACCGGGGAGCTGTTTTTT. This encodes CASTRTGGPTGELFF.

J is TRBJ2-5 and V is TRBV7-3, with 9 bases matching TRBD2. The J segment lost 4 bases and the V segment lost 1 base, leaving 7 bases of the junction unmatched. The CDR3 runs to 16 residues. The germline CDR1 and CDR2 sequences are SGHTA and FQGTGA. The chain's CDR3 is CASSLISREGLETQYF. The CDR3 nucleotides read TGTGCCAGCAGCTTAATTTCGCGGGAGGGCCTAGAGACCCAGTACTTC.

V gene TRBV7-9 combines with J gene TRBJ2-1; 10 bases agree with TRBD2. The CDR3 is made up of 13 amino acids. CDR1 and CDR2 from the germline V gene are SEHNR and FQNEAQ (reference sequence). Trimming removed 5 bases from V and 15 bases from J; junction bases left unmatched: 10. CDR3 in DNA: TGTGCCAGCAGCAGGCTCCCGGGACTAGCGCTGTTCTTC. Translated: CASSRLPGLALFF. Based on the CDR3 plus reference TRBV7-9 and TRBJ2-1, the full variable domain is DTGVSQNPRHKITKRGQNVTFRCDPISEHNRLYWYRQTLGQGPEFLTYFQNEAQLEKSRLLSDRFSAERPKGSFSTLEIQRTEQGDSAMYLCASSRLPGLALFFGPGTRLTVL.

This chain links TRBV19 with TRBJ1-5, with D perhaps TRBD1 (6 bases). In germline, CDR1 is LNHDA, CDR2 SQIVND (reference sequence). There are 16 residues in the CDR3. The V end lost 3 bases, the J end lost 8 bases, and 20 bases lay between the germline ends. CDR3 protein: CASSMGQGLPGEPQHF. Here the CDR3 DNA reads TGTGCCAGTAGTATGGGCCAGGGGCTCCCCGGGGAGCCCCAGCATTTT.

The rearrangement joins TRBV5-6 to TRBJ2-1; D unclear. The CDR3 totals 12 residues. Looked up from germline, CDR1 is SGHDT and CDR2 is YYEEEE. V was trimmed by 1 base and J by 8 bases, leaving 7 bases between them. The CDR3 DNA follows: TGTGCCAGCAGCTTGTCCCTCCATGAGCAGTTCTTC. This codes for CASSLSLHEQFF.

This chain uses TRBV28 with TRBJ2-7; D may be TRBD1 (5 bases). V dropped 5 bases and J dropped 5 bases, with 22 bases sitting between them. In germline, CDR1 is MDHEN, CDR2 SYDVKM. The CDR3 length is 16 residues. The CDR3 is CASSPPPQGSNNEQYF. In DNA, the CDR3 is TGTGCCAGCAGTCCCCCGCCCCAGGGAAGTAATAACGAGCAGTACTTC.

The V and J genes are TRBV5-6 and TRBJ1-5; 8 nucleotides line up with TRBD1. The ends lost 4 bases at V and 5 bases at J; junction bases unmatched: 8. The CDR3 is 15 amino acids. In germline, CDR1 is SGHDT, CDR2 YYEEEE. The DNA for the CDR3 is TGTGCCAGCAGCAGACTGGACAGGGTCGATCAGCCCCAGCATTTT. Residues: CASSRLDRVDQPQHF.

CDR3 in amino acids: CASSWDRAEQYF. The DNA for the CDR3 is TGTGCCAGCAGCTGGGACAGGGCCGAGCAGTACTTC. The gene calls are TRBV5-4 and TRBJ2-7; the match to TRBD1 covers 9 bases. Trimming cost V 3 bases and J 6 bases; bases outside gene matches: 1. The CDR3 runs 12 residues. Germline V gene lookup returns CDR1 SGHNT and CDR2 YYREEE (reference sequence).